This record concerns one TCR beta chain sequence. The target antigen is unknown. The sample originates from a study of graft-versus-host responses after intestinal transplantation. The wider study: Recipients were all induced with anti-thymocyte globulin, then given tacrolimus and steroids for 3 to 4 years.

The germline gives CDR1 WNHNN, CDR2 SYGVQD (reference sequence). Trimming took 0 bases from V and 2 from J, leaving 7 bases between them. This CDR3 is 14 amino acids long. Whole-study results and caveats: Allograft graft-versus-host to host-versus-graft clonal ratios ran high in patients with graft-donor T cell macrochimerism.

TCRdb's copy holds only in-frame clones and misses some; the assay was immunoSEQ multiplex PCR. The sample contains fewer than 90,000 clones, about 95% of which appear only once. The sequence derives from a human donor who was the organ donor for an intestinal transplant. The chain links TRBV10-1 to TRBJ2-5; no clear D gene. Sequenced here: unstimulated CD4+ T cells sorted from spleen or lymph node cells, sampled before transplant. In DNA form, the CDR3 reads TGCGCCAGCAGTGAGTCTGGCCAGCAAGAGACCCAGTACTTC. Protein product: CASSESGQQETQYF.